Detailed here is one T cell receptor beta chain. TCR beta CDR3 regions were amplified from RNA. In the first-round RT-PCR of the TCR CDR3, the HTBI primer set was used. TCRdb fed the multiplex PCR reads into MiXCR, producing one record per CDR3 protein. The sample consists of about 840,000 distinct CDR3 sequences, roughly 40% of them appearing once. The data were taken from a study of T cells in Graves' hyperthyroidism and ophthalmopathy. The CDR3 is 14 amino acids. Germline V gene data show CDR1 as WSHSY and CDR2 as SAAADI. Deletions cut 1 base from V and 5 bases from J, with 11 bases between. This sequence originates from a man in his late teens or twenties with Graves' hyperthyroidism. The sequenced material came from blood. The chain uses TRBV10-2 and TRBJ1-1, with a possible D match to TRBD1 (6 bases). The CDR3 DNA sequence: TGCGCCAGCAGTGAGTTTAGAGGGGGTACTGAAGCTTTCTTT. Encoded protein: CASSEFRGGTEAFF.